What follows are 21 T cell receptor beta chains derived from one specimen sequenced in a study of blood T cell repertoires in COVID-19. Method: immunoSEQ multiplex PCR; TCRdb's copy keeps in-frame clones and lacks some. The data contain approximately 220,000 clones, roughly 90% of them singletons. Sequencing was carried out using PBMCs or T cells enriched from blood (not recorded which). These receptors all come from a woman aged 30 to 39 with acute COVID-19.

The chain employs TRBV27 and TRBJ2-1; D possibly corresponds to TRBD1 (5 bases). Germline loops: CDR1 MNHEY, CDR2 SMNVEV (reference sequence). With 5 bases removed from V and 3 bases from J, the gap between germline ends came to 8 bases. The CDR3 runs 13 residues. The DNA of the CDR3 is TGTGCCAGCAGTCCGACAGTCTACAATGAGCAGTTCTTC. As protein: CASSPTVYNEQFF.

The V and J genes are TRBV7-2 and TRBJ1-2, with D unclear. The CDR3 covers 11 residues. V lost 1 base and J lost 9, with 6 bases in between. CDR1 and CDR2 from the germline V gene are SGHTA and FQGNSA. CDR3 sequence (DNA): TGTGCCAGCAGCTTAGGGAGGAGCTACACCTTC. This codes for CASSLGRSYTF.

The rearrangement joins TRBV18 to TRBJ2-1; 10 bases align to TRBD2. This CDR3 region has 17 residues. The J segment lost 5 bases and the V segment lost 2 bases, leaving 9 bases of the junction unmatched. Germline CDR1 is KGHSH and CDR2 is LQKENI. The CDR3 DNA follows: TGTGCCAGCTCACCAATCGATCTAGCGGGGGCCAACAATGAGCAGTTCTTC. It yields the protein CASSPIDLAGANNEQFF. Combining the CDR3 with reference TRBV18 and TRBJ2-1 gives the whole variable domain NAGVMQNPRHLVRRRGQEARLRCSPMKGHSHVYWYRQLPEEGLKFMVYLQKENIIDESGMPKERFSAEFPKEGPSILRIQQVVRGDSAAYFCASSPIDLAGANNEQFFGPGTRLTVL.

V is TRBV23-1 and J is TRBJ1-2; maybe TRBD1 (6 bases). TRBV23-1 is treated as an ORF (open reading frame) with a function not yet certain. Trimming took 3 bases from V and 0 from J, leaving 11 bases between them. The CDR3 is 15 amino acids. Written as DNA, the CDR3 is TGCGCCAGCAGTCAGAGGGACACCTCTAACTATGGCTACACCTTC. It specifies CASSQRDTSNYGYTF.

The CDR3 nucleotides read TGCGCCAGCAGCTTTCAGGGGCGAGACACCGGGGAGCTGTTTTTT. Translating gives CASSFQGRDTGELFF. The chain carries TRBV5-1 and TRBJ2-2, with D perhaps TRBD1 (6 bases). CDR3 size: 15 residues. Trimming shortened V by 2 bases and J by 3 bases, and 11 bases separated the two germline ends. Germline CDR1 is SGHRS and CDR2 is YFSETQ.

The chain is built from TRBV19 and TRBJ1-1, with D maybe TRBD1 (6 bases). The V end lost 2 bases, the J end lost 1 base, and 8 bases lay between the germline ends. Germline loops: CDR1 LNHDA, CDR2 SQIVND (reference sequence). This CDR3 has 14 amino acids. Here the CDR3 reads CASSIPGQNTEAFF. Here the CDR3 DNA reads TGTGCCAGTAGTATACCGGGACAGAACACTGAAGCTTTCTTT.

This chain links TRBV6-5 with TRBJ1-1, with D perhaps TRBD1 (5 bases). This CDR3 spans 11 amino acids. Germline assignment: CDR1 MNHEY and CDR2 SVGAGI. Deletions cut 8 bases from V and 9 bases from J, with 13 bases between. The chain's CDR3 is CASSWEGKAFF. The CDR3 bases are TGTGCCAGCTCTTGGGAGGGGAAAGCTTTCTTT.

The chain links TRBV11-2 to TRBJ2-5; perhaps TRBD1 as D (5 bases). Germline V lookup: CDR1 SGHAT, CDR2 FQNNGV. Trimming removed 4 bases from V and 3 bases from J, with 18 bases in between. The CDR3 covers 16 residues. This CDR3 is CASSSRRQGLKETQYF. CDR3 coding DNA: TGTGCCAGCAGCTCCCGACGGCAGGGCCTAAAAGAGACCCAGTACTTC. Using reference TRBV11-2 and TRBJ2-5 for the parts outside the CDR3, the full variable domain is EAGVAQSPRYKIIEKRQSVAFWCNPISGHATLYWYQQILGQGPKLLIQFQNNGVVDDSQLPKDRFSAERLKGVDSTLKIQPAKLEDSAVYLCASSSRRQGLKETQYFGPGTRLLVL.

The chain recombines TRBV2 with TRBJ2-1; TRBD2 agrees at 7 bases. The V gene's germline CDR1 is SNHLY and CDR2 FYNNEI. The CDR3 is 21 residues long. J gave up 1 base and V 4 bases, and 22 bases lay outside the gene matches. The CDR3 protein is CASSGGFDRTSPGISYNEQFF. Written as DNA, the CDR3 is TGTGCCAGCAGTGGAGGATTTGATAGGACTAGTCCTGGGATTTCCTACAATGAGCAGTTCTTC. Full variable domain (rest looked up from reference TRBV2 and TRBJ2-1): EPEVTQTPSHQVTQMGQEVILRCVPISNHLYFYWYRQILGQKVEFLVSFYNNEISEKSEIFDDQFSVERPDGSNFTLKIRSTKLEDSAMYFCASSGGFDRTSPGISYNEQFFGPGTRLTVL.

The J gene is TRBJ2-3, the V gene TRBV5-4; 10 nucleotides agree with TRBD1. The germline CDR1 and CDR2 sequences are SGHNT and YYREEE (reference sequence). The CDR3 contains 15 residues. With V trimmed by 6 bases and J by 6 bases, 10 bases remained unmatched. In DNA form, the CDR3 reads TGTGCCAGCACTGGGGGACAGGGGTTAGTGGATACGCAGTATTTT. It translates to CASTGGQGLVDTQYF.

This rearrangement joins TRBV5-4 to TRBJ1-1; D unresolved. The V end was cut by 4 bases, the J end by 0 bases, with 7 bases between. Germline loops: CDR1 SGHNT, CDR2 YYREEE (reference sequence). The CDR3 extends over 13 amino acids. The CDR3 reads CASSLNLNTEAFF. The CDR3 DNA sequence: TGTGCCAGCAGCCTCAACTTGAACACTGAAGCTTTCTTT.

V usage is TRBV4-2 and J usage is TRBJ2-1, with TRBD2 matching over 10 bases. The CDR3 is made up of 15 amino acids. The germline gives CDR1 LGHNA, CDR2 YNFKEQ. The J segment lost 9 bases and the V segment lost 4 bases, leaving 9 bases of the junction unmatched. CDR3 in amino acids: CASSPELAGSPEQFF. The CDR3 bases are TGTGCCAGCAGCCCTGAACTAGCGGGGTCTCCTGAGCAGTTCTTC.

The chain has TRBV5-1 and TRBJ1-2; D might be TRBD1 (5 bases). This CDR3 contains 17 residues. V was cut by 4 bases and J by 0 bases, with 19 bases left in between. CDR1 and CDR2 from the germline V gene are SGHRS and YFSETQ. CDR3 DNA: TGCGCCAGCAGCCGCCCTGGAGCGGGGACGGCTAACTATGGCTACACCTTC. Translated, it gives CASSRPGAGTANYGYTF.

V and J are TRBV27 and TRBJ1-5; D not certain. The germline V and J ends were trimmed by 0 bases and 4 bases, with 10 bases remaining between them. This CDR3 contains 15 residues. The germline gives CDR1 MNHEY, CDR2 SMNVEV (reference sequence). The CDR3 region is CASSLSAGLNQPQHF. CDR3 sequence (DNA): TGTGCCAGCAGTTTATCGGCCGGACTTAATCAGCCCCAGCATTTT.

The chain uses TRBV7-8 and TRBJ2-7; D not resolved. The CDR3 covers 15 residues. Germline loops: CDR1 SGHVS, CDR2 FQNEAQ. Between the trimmed V and J ends, which lost 6 bases and 4 bases, there was a span of 19 bases. CDR3 in DNA: TGTGCCAGCAGTCTCAGACTCGTCACCCATTACGAGCAGTACTTC. Its protein product is CASSLRLVTHYEQYF.

V is TRBV28 and J is TRBJ2-7; TRBD2 agrees at 8 bases. CDR3 length: 14 amino acids. After removal of 1 base from V and 4 bases from J, the junction contained 3 bases not matched to a gene. The V gene's germline CDR1 is MDHEN and CDR2 SYDVKM. The CDR3 coding sequence is TGTGCCAGCAGTTTATTTTCGGGAGGGTACGAGCAGTACTTC. Protein sequence: CASSLFSGGYEQYF. Variable domain in full (rest from reference TRBV28 and TRBJ2-7): DVKVTQSSRYLVKRTGEKVFLECVQDMDHENMFWYRQDPGLGLRLIYFSYDVKMKEKGDIPEGYSVSREKKERFSLILESASTNQTSMYLCASSLFSGGYEQYFGPGTRLTVT.

The chain employs TRBV7-9 and TRBJ2-5; 7 bases align to TRBD1. CDR3 length equals 14 residues. Germline V CDR1 and CDR2: SEHNR, FQNEAQ (reference sequence). J was trimmed by 6 bases and V by 0 bases; bases with no gene match: 4. The CDR3 loop reads CASSLAAGGKTQYF. For the CDR3, the DNA is TGTGCCAGCAGCTTAGCGGCAGGGGGAAAGACCCAGTACTTC.

This clone was recorded only once. This chain connects TRBV27 to TRBJ1-6; D perhaps matches TRBD1 (5 bases). The CDR3 is 15 amino acids. Germline values: CDR1 MNHEY, CDR2 SMNVEV (reference sequence). The V end lost 0 bases, the J end lost 8 bases, and 11 bases lay between the germline ends. CDR3 sequence: CASSLSGGRYSPLHF. DNA for the CDR3: TGTGCCAGCAGTTTATCGGGGGGGAGGTATTCACCCCTCCACTTT.

The chain carries TRBV29-1 and TRBJ2-6, with TRBD1 matching 10 bases. The CDR3 contains 15 residues. V lost 4 bases, J lost 1 base, and 1 base stayed unmatched. The germline V gene encodes CDR1 SQVTM and CDR2 ANQGSEA. This CDR3 is CSVGQGASGANVLTF. CDR3 coding DNA: TGCAGCGTTGGACAGGGGGCATCTGGGGCCAACGTCCTGACTTTC.

DNA for the CDR3: TGCGCCAGCAGCTCTGCTAGGGGGGGGCCGAATGAGCAGTTCTTC. Protein: CASSSARGGPNEQFF. The rearrangement joins TRBV5-1 to TRBJ2-1; D possibly corresponds to TRBD2 (7 bases). The CDR3 is made up of 15 amino acids. Per the germline V gene, CDR1 is SGHRS and CDR2 is YFSETQ. V lost 3 bases and J 7 bases, leaving 17 bases between the germline ends.

The J gene is TRBJ1-3, the V gene TRBV10-2; 12 bases line up with TRBD1. From germline, CDR1 is WSHSY and CDR2 SAAADI. The CDR3 consists of 18 residues. The V gene end was trimmed by 5 bases and the J gene end by 6 bases; junction bases not matched to a gene: 14. CDR3 in amino acids: CASSSPPTGTGGVNTIYF. The CDR3 DNA reads TGCGCCAGCAGTTCACCCCCCACCGGGACAGGGGGCGTAAACACCATATATTTT.